The 24 T cell receptor beta chains in this list originate from one sample, sequenced in a study of radiation and T cells in renal cell carcinoma. Only in-frame clones appear in the TCRdb table, and some are missing; sequencing was by immunoSEQ multiplex PCR. The table includes some 75,000 clones, about 81% detected once. Time point reported: blood 2 weeks post-SBRT. The treatment was: 15 Gy SBRT to primary tumor, nephrectomy 4 weeks later. This sample comprised blood, obtained from a patient whose treatment included radiotherapy and nephrectomy. The receptor set was obtained from a man in his 60s with renal cell carcinoma.

This clone was recorded only once. The sample holds other DNA sequences that translate to the same CDR3. This rearrangement joins TRBV19 to TRBJ1-2; D gene ambiguous. This CDR3 is 15 amino acids long. The V end was cut by 3 bases, the J end by 1 base, with 12 bases between. The germline V gene encodes CDR1 LNHDA and CDR2 SQIVND (reference sequence). CDR3 nucleotide sequence: TGTGCCAGTAGTATCCCTGGCCTGAGTAACTATGGCTACACCTTC. It specifies CASSIPGLSNYGYTF.

The chain couples TRBV6-5 to TRBJ2-5; 9 nucleotides match TRBD2. CDR3 size: 13 residues. CDR1 is MNHEY, CDR2 SVGAGI, per germline. Trimming removed 8 bases from V and 5 bases from J; junction bases left unmatched: 6. The CDR3: CASAIAGVETQYF. As DNA, the CDR3 is TGTGCCAGCGCGATAGCGGGAGTTGAGACCCAGTACTTC.

The chain uses TRBV19 and TRBJ2-1, with D unresolved. Germline CDR1 reads LNHDA; CDR2 reads SQIVND (reference sequence). V dropped 4 bases and J dropped 7 bases, with 5 bases sitting between them. The CDR3 contains 11 residues. The CDR3 DNA reads as TGTGCCAGTAGTAGCAGGAATGAGCAGTTCTTC. Translation gives CASSSRNEQFF.

The J gene is TRBJ2-5, the V gene TRBV6-6, with TRBD2 matching 14 bases. This CDR3 spans 15 amino acids. CDR1 is MNHNY, CDR2 SVGAGI, per germline (reference sequence). Unmatched junction bases numbered 2, after V lost 2 bases and J lost 6 bases. The CDR3 DNA sequence: TGTGCCAGCAGTTACGGGACTAGCGGGGGCCAGACCCAGTACTTC. Translated, it gives CASSYGTSGGQTQYF.

V is TRBV2 and J is TRBJ2-5, with 11 bases fitting TRBD2. Unmatched junction bases numbered 5, after V lost 5 bases and J lost 6 bases. The CDR3 is made up of 14 amino acids. CDR1 and CDR2 from the germline V gene are SNHLY and FYNNEI. DNA for the CDR3: TGTGCCAGCAGTCGACTAGCGGGGATTCAGACCCAGTACTTC. Translated, it gives CASSRLAGIQTQYF.

This clone was seen once. The chain's CDR3 is CASSFGQADTDTQYF. CDR3 nucleotides: TGTGCCAGCAGCTTCGGACAGGCCGACACAGATACGCAGTATTTT. The V gene is TRBV4-2, the J gene TRBJ2-3; 7 nucleotides line up with TRBD1. V lost 5 bases to trimming and J lost 2 bases; unmatched junction nucleotides: 7. This CDR3 region has 15 residues. The germline gives CDR1 LGHNA, CDR2 YNFKEQ.

The chain links TRBV27 to TRBJ1-1; D gene unclear. CDR1 and CDR2 (germline): MNHEY, SMNVEV (reference sequence). This CDR3 has 11 residues. V lost 8 bases to trimming and J lost 9 bases, with 13 bases between them. Here the CDR3 reads CASWRGNKAFF. In nucleotides, the CDR3 is TGTGCCAGCTGGCGAGGGAACAAAGCTTTCTTT.

CDR3 region: CASSLQAGGYNEQFF. The DNA of the CDR3 is TGCGCCAGCAGCTTGCAAGCGGGAGGATACAATGAGCAGTTCTTC. The V gene is TRBV5-1, the J gene TRBJ2-1; TRBD2 agrees at 9 bases. The V gene's germline CDR1 is SGHRS and CDR2 YFSETQ. The CDR3 contains 15 residues. The trim removed 1 base at V and 4 bases at J, leaving 3 bases unmatched.

Turning to this clone: The sample has other DNA sequences that encode this CDR3 too. The chain combines TRBV30 with TRBJ1-1; maybe TRBD1 (5 bases). Trimming removed 1 base at V and 8 bases at J, with 11 bases between. Germline V gene lookup returns CDR1 GTSNPN and CDR2 SVGIG (reference sequence). CDR3 size: 12 residues. The CDR3 DNA reads TGTGCCTGGAGTGAAGTCGGGACCGAAGCTTTCTTT. This codes for CAWSEVGTEAFF.

The gene calls are TRBV28 and TRBJ2-7; a weak D match, TRBD2 (5 bases). From germline, CDR1 is MDHEN and CDR2 SYDVKM. V was pared by 4 bases and J by 2 bases, with 12 bases between. CDR3 length: 14 amino acids. The CDR3 reads CASSSGRLTYEQYF. The CDR3 coding sequence is TGTGCCAGCAGTTCGGGGAGACTTACCTACGAGCAGTACTTC.

The DNA for the CDR3 is TGCGCCAGCAGCCGCGGACTAGCGGGAGGGCTATTGGTTGCCTACGAGCAGTACTTC. Translated, it gives CASSRGLAGGLLVAYEQYF. The chain is built from TRBV4-1 and TRBJ2-7; TRBD2 aligns across 15 bases. CDR3 size: 19 residues. Germline CDR1 is MGHRA and CDR2 is YSYEKL. Trimming at V came to 4 bases and at J to 2 bases, leaving 12 bases not matched to a gene.

The V gene is TRBV7-6, the J gene TRBJ1-4; D perhaps matches TRBD1 (6 bases). CDR1 and CDR2 (germline): SGHVS, FNYEAQ. The CDR3 contains 15 residues. V lost 5 bases to trimming and J lost 4 bases, with 14 bases between them. The CDR3 nucleotides are TGTGCCAGCAGCCCTCAGACAGGAAATAATGAAAAACTGTTTTTT. It yields the protein CASSPQTGNNEKLFF.

V is TRBV6-5 and J is TRBJ2-2; D is unclear. This CDR3 contains 12 residues. V shed 4 bases and J shed 10 bases, with 10 bases lying between them. The V gene's germline CDR1 is MNHEY and CDR2 SVGAGI. The DNA of the CDR3 is TGTGCCAGCAGTTTAGGGCTAACGGAGCTGTTTTTT. Its protein is CASSLGLTELFF.

This clone was observed at least ten times. The rearrangement links TRBV6-1 to TRBJ2-7; D is possibly TRBD2 (5 bases). Germline lookup yields CDR1 MNHNS and CDR2 SASEGT. There are 11 residues in the CDR3. The germline V and J ends were trimmed by 8 bases and 2 bases, with 7 bases remaining between them. CDR3 residues: CASQAAYEQYF. CDR3 sequence (DNA): TGTGCCAGCCAAGCGGCCTACGAGCAGTACTTC.

The genes are TRBV29-1 and TRBJ1-1; 9 positions agree with TRBD1. Per the germline V gene, CDR1 is SQVTM and CDR2 is ANQGSEA. The CDR3 loop spans 13 amino acids. V lost 7 bases, J lost 5 bases, and 8 bases stayed unmatched. In nucleotides, the CDR3 is TGCAGCGGTATGACAGGGGGAGGGACTGAAGCTTTCTTT. It yields the protein CSGMTGGGTEAFF. Based on the CDR3 plus reference TRBV29-1 and TRBJ1-1, the full variable domain is SAVISQKPSRDICQRGTSLTIQCQVDSQVTMMFWYRQQPGQSLTLIATANQGSEATYESGFVIDKFPISRPNLTFSTLTVSNMSPEDSSIYLCSGMTGGGTEAFFGQGTRLTVV.

The table lists this clone with a few counts. The chain combines TRBV4-2 with TRBJ2-1; either TRBD1 or TRBD2 may fit D (5 bases each). Trimming took off 0 bases at V and 11 bases at J, with 14 bases between the two ends. The length of the CDR3 is 14 residues. Germline V gene lookup returns CDR1 LGHNA and CDR2 YNFKEQ. The CDR3 DNA is TGTGCCAGCAGCCAAGACGGGGCAGGCGGCAAGCAGTTCTTC. Protein: CASSQDGAGGKQFF.

The rearrangement uses TRBV15 and TRBJ2-7, with unresolved D. Germline lookup yields CDR1 LNHNV and CDR2 YYDKDF (reference sequence). Trimming removed 6 bases at V and 2 bases at J, with 17 bases between. The CDR3 covers 15 residues. The CDR3 nucleotides are TGTGCCACCAGGGGTGGAGCGACTGGGGCCTACGAGCAGTACTTC. This codes for CATRGGATGAYEQYF. Full variable domain (outside the CDR3, taken from reference TRBV15 and TRBJ2-7): DAMVIQNPRYQVTQFGKPVTLSCSQTLNHNVMYWYQQKSSQAPKLLFHYYDKDFNNEADTPDNFQSRRPNTSFCFLDIRSPGLGDTAMYLCATRGGATGAYEQYFGPGTRLTVT.

The V and J genes are TRBV19 and TRBJ2-5, with D unresolved. This CDR3 contains 12 residues. CDR1 and CDR2 (germline): LNHDA, SQIVND (reference sequence). With 2 bases removed from V and 5 bases from J, the gap between germline ends came to 6 bases. CDR3 nucleotide sequence: TGTGCCAGTAGTATAAATGACGAGACCCAGTACTTC. It specifies CASSINDETQYF.

The V call is TRBV2, the J call TRBJ1-1; TRBD1 might be the D (5 bases). V lost 4 bases and J lost 3, with 9 bases in between. CDR1 is SNHLY, CDR2 FYNNEI, per germline. The CDR3 consists of 13 residues. The CDR3 reads CASSADRDTEAFF. DNA of the CDR3: TGTGCCAGCAGTGCCGACAGAGACACTGAAGCTTTCTTT.

This clone was found a few times. The chain has TRBV29-1 and TRBJ1-1; D gene ambiguous. Germline V lookup: CDR1 SQVTM, CDR2 ANQGSEA. V lost 8 bases to trimming and J lost 0 bases, with 13 bases between them. There are 13 residues in the CDR3. The CDR3 DNA is TGCAGCTCCGAGGGCCTTCTGAACACTGAAGCTTTCTTT. It yields the protein CSSEGLLNTEAFF.

J is TRBJ2-3 and V is TRBV29-1, with D perhaps TRBD2 (6 bases). The CDR3 is made up of 17 amino acids. The V gene's germline CDR1 is SQVTM and CDR2 ANQGSEA. Trimming cost V 2 bases and J 2 bases, with 20 bases left between them. As DNA, the CDR3 is TGCAGCGTTGAAAAATGGATATCGGGAGATCTCACAGATACGCAGTATTTT. Translated: CSVEKWISGDLTDTQYF.

This clone has a handful of counts. V usage is TRBV15 and J usage is TRBJ2-2; TRBD2 matches 8 bases. V dropped 9 bases and J dropped 7; count of bases not matched to a gene: 13. Germline V gene sequence: CDR1 LNHNV, CDR2 YYDKDF (reference sequence). CDR3 length: 15 amino acids. The CDR3 DNA is TGTGCCACTACACTAGCGGAACCTTGGGGCGGGGAGCTGTTTTTT. This codes for CATTLAEPWGGELFF.

The chain links TRBV6-5 to TRBJ2-5; weak D call: TRBD1 (6 bases). This CDR3 has 14 amino acids. Germline lookup yields CDR1 MNHEY and CDR2 SVGAGI. V was trimmed by 5 bases and J by 2 bases, leaving 12 bases between them. The CDR3 here is CASSQQGPQETQYF. The CDR3 nucleotides are TGTGCCAGCAGTCAACAGGGACCACAAGAGACCCAGTACTTC.

The rearrangement links TRBV4-3 to TRBJ2-2; 10 nucleotides align to TRBD1. This CDR3 spans 15 amino acids. Germline V lookup: CDR1 LGHNA, CDR2 YSLEER. The junction had 5 bases not matched to a gene; V was cut back by 0 bases and J by 10 bases. CDR3 sequence reads: CASSQDPGQGMELFF. In nucleotides, the CDR3 is TGCGCCAGCAGCCAAGATCCGGGACAGGGGATGGAGCTGTTTTTT.